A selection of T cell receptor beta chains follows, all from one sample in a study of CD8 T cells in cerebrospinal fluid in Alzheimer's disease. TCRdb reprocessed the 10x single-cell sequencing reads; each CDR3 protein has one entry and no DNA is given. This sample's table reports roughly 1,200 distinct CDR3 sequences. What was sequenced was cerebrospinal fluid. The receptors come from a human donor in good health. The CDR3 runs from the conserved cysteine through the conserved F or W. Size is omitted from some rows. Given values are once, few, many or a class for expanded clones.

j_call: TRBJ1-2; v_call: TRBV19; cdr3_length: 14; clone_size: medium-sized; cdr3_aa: CASSTDRGIYGYTF
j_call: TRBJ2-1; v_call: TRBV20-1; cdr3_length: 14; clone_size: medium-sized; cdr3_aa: CSASLDSNYNEQFF
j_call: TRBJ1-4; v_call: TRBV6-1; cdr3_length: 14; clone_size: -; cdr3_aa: CASTEGQVDEKLFF
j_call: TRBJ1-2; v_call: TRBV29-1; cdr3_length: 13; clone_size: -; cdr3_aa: CSASTGGEAGYTF
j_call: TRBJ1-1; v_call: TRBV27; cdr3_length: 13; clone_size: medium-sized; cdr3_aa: CASSFTGNTEAFF
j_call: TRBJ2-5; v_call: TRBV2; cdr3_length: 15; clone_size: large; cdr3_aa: CASSALAGGPETQYF
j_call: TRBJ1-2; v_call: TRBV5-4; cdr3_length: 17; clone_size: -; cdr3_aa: CASSNQVKRWGDYGYTF
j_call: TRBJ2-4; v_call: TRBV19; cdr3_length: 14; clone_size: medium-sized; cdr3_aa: CASRGQGAENIQYF
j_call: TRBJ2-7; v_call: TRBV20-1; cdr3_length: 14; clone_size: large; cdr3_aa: CSARSERFSYEQYF
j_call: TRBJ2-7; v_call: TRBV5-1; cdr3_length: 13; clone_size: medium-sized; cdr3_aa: CASSHPVSYEQYF
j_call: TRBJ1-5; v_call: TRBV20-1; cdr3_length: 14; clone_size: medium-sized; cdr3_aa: CSARDLAVPQPQHF
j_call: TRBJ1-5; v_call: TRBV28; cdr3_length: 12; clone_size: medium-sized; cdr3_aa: CASSSQRGPQHF
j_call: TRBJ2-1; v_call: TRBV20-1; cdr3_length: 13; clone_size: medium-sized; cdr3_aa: CSQNRGQYNEQFF
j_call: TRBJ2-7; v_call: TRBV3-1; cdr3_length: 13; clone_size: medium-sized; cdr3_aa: CASSHFTSYEQYF
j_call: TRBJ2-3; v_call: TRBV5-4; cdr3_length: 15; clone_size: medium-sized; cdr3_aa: CASSNWDRRTDTQYF
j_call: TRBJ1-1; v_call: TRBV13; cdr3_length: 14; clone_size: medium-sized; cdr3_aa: CASSLVGLNTEAFF
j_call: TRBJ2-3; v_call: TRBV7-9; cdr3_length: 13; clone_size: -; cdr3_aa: CASSFASPDTQYF
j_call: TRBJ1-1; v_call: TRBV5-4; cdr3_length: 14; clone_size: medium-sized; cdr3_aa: CASSLKGANTEAFF
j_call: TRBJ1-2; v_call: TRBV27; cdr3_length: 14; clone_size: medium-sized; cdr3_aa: CASSLQGGNYGYTF
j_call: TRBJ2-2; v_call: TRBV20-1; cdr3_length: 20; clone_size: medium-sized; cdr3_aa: CSAMGPRTGVSPSNTGELFF
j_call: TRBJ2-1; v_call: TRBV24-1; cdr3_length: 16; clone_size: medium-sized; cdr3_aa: CATSDRGRPGGNEQFF
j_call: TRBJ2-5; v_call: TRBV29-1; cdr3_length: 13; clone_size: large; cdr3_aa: CSVKGGNQETQYF
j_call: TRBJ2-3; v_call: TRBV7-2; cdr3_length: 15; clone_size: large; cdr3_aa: CASSLAGRATDTQYF
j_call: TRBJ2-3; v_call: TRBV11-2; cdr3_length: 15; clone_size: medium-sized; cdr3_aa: CASSLLAGGTDTQYF
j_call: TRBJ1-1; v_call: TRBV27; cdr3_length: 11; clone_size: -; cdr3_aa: CASYRNTEAFF
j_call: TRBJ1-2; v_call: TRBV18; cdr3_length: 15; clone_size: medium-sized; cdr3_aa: CASSPLGTSVTGYTF
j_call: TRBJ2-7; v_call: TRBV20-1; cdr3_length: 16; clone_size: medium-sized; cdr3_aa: CSARDRLAGQTYEQYF
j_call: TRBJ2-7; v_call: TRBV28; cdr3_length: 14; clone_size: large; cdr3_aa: CASSSGLAPHEQYF
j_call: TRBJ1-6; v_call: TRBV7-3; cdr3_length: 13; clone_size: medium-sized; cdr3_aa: CASSSDSNSPLHF
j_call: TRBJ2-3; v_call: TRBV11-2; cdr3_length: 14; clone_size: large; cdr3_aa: CASSGRGRKDTQYF
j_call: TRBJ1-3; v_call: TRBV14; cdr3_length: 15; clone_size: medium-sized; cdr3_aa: CASSSRQFSGNTTYF
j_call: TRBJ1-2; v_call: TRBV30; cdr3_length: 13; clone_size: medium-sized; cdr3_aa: CAWSVSGPYGYTF
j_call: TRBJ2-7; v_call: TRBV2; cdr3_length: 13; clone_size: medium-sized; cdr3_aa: CASNRGTTYEQYF
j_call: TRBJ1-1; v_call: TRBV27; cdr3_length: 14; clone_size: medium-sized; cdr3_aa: CASSPHRGNTEAFF
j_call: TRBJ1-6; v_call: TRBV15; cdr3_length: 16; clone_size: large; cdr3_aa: CATSRGSTGYNSPLHF
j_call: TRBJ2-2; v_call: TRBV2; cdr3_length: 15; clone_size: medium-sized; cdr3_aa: CASRGTAIGTGELFF
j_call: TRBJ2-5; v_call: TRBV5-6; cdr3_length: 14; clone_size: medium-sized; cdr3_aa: CASSLRSWVETQYF
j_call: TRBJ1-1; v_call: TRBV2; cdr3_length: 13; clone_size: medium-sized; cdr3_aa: CASLRRADTEAFF
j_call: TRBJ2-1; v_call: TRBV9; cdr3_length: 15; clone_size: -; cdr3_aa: CASSVEDSSYNEQFF
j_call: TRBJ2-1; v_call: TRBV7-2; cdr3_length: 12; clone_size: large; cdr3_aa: CASSLFNNEQFF
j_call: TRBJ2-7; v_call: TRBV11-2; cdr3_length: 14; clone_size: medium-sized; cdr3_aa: CASSFGDNSYEQYF
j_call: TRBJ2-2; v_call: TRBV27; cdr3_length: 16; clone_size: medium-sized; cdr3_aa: CASSLYGGGNTGELFF
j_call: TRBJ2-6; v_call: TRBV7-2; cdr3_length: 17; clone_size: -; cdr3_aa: CASSVSPGLSGANVLTF
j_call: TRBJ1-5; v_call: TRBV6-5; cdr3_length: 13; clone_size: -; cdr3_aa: CASSPGSNQPQHF
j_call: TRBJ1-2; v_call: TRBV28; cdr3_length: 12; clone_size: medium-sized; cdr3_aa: CASTGPNYGYTF
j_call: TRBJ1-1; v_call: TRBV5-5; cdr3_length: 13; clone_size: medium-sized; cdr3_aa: CAGKRDLNTEAFF
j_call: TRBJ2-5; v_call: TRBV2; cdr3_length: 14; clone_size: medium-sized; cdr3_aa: CASSVSGARETQYF
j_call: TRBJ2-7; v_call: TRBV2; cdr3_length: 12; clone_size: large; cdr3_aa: CASSPLPLEQYF